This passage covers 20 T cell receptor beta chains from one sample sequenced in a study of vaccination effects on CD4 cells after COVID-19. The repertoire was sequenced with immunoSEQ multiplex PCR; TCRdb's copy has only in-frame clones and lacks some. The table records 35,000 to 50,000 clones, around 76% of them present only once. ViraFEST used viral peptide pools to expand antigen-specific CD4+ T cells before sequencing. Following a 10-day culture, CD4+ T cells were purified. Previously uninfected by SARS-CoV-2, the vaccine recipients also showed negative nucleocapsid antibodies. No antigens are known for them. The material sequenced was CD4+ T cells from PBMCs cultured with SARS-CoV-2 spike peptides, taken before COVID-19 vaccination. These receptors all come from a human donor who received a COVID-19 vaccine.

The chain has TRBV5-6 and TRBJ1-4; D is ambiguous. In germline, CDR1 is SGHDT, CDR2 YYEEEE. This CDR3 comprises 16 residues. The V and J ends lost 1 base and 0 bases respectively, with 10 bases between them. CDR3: CASSLRRTATNEKLFF. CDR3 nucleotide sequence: TGTGCCAGCAGCTTGAGGCGGACTGCAACTAATGAAAAACTGTTTTTT.

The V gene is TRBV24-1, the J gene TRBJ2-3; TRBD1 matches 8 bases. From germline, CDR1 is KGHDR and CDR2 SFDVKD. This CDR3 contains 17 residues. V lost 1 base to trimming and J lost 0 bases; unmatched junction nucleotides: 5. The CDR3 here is CATSDFGQGPSTDTQYF. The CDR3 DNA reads TGTGCCACCAGTGATTTCGGACAGGGCCCTAGCACAGATACGCAGTATTTT.

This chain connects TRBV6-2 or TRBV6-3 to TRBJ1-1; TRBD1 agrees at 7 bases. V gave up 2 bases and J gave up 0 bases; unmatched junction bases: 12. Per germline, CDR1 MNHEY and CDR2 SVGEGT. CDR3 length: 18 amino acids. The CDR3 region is CASSYETGRKYMNTEAFF. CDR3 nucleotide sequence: TGTGCCAGCAGTTACGAGACAGGGCGAAAATATATGAACACTGAAGCTTTCTTT.

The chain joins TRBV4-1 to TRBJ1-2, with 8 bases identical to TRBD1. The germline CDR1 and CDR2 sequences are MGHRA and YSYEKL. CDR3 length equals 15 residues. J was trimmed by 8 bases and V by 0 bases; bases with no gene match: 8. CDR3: CASSQDPGGLRGYTF. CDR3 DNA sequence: TGCGCCAGCAGCCAAGATCCAGGGGGCCTCCGGGGCTACACCTTC.

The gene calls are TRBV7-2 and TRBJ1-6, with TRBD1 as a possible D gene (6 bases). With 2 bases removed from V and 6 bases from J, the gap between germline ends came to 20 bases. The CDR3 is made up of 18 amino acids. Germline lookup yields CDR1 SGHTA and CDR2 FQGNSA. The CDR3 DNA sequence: TGTGCCAGCAGCTTAAGGCCTGGGGGGGCGCGGAGTAATTCACCCCTCCACTTT. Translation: CASSLRPGGARSNSPLHF. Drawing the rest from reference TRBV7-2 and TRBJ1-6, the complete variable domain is GAGVSQSPSNKVTEKGKDVELRCDPISGHTALYWYRQSLGQGLEFLIYFQGNSAPDKSGLPSDRFSAERTGGSVSTLTIQRTQQEDSAVYLCASSLRPGGARSNSPLHFGNGTRLTVT.

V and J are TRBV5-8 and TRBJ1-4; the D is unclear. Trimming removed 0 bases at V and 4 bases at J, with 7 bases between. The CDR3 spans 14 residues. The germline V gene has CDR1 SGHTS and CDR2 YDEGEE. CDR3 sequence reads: CASSLGGRNEKLFF. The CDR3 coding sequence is TGTGCCAGCAGCTTGGGAGGCCGTAATGAAAAACTGTTTTTT.

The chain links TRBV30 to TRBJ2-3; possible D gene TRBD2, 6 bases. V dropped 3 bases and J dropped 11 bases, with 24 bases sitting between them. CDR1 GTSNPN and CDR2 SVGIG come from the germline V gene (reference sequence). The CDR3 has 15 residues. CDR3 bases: TGTGCCTGGAGAAGTAGGGCGGGGCCACCCGAGGGGCAGTATTTT. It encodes CAWRSRAGPPEGQYF.

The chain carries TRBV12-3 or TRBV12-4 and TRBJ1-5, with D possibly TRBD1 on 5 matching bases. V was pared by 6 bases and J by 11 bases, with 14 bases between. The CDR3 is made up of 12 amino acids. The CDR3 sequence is CASSQGHRAQHF. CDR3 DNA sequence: TGTGCCAGCAGCCAAGGACATCGAGCCCAGCATTTT.

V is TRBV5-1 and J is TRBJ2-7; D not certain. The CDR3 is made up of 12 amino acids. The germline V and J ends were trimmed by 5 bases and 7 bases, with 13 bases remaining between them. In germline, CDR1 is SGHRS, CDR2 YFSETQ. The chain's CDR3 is CASRDQLGEQYV. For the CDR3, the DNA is TGCGCCAGCAGGGACCAGCTCGGGGAGCAGTACGTC.

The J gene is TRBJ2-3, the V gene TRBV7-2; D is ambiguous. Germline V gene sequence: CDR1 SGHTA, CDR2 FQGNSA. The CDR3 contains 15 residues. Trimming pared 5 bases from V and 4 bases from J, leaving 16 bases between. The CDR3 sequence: CASSPGGPRADTQYF. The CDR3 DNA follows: TGTGCCAGCAGCCCCGGCGGACCCCGCGCAGATACGCAGTATTTT.

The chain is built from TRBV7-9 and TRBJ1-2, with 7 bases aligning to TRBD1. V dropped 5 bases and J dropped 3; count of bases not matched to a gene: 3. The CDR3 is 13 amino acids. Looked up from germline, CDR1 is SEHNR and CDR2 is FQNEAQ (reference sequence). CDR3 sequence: CASSVGTDYGYTF. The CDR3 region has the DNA TGTGCCAGCAGCGTAGGGACAGACTATGGCTACACCTTC.

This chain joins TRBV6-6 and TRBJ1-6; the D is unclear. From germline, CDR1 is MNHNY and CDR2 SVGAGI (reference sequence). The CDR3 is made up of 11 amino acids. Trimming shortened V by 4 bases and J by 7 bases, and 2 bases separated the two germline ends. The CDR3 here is CASSLNSPLHF. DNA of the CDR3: TGTGCCAGCAGTTTAAATTCACCCCTCCACTTT.

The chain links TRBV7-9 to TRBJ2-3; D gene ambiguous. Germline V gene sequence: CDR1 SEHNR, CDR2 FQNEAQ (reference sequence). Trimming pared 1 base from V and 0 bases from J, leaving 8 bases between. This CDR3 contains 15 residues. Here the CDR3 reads CASSLVPRSTDTQYF. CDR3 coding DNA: TGTGCCAGCAGCTTAGTACCCCGGAGCACAGATACGCAGTATTTT.

CDR3 loop: CASSSAGVRGDTQYF. DNA of the CDR3: TGTGCCAGCAGTTCCGCCGGGGTCCGGGGAGATACGCAGTATTTT. The chain links TRBV6-5 to TRBJ2-3, with a tentative D call TRBD2 (5 bases). The germline V gene has CDR1 MNHEY and CDR2 SVGAGI. The CDR3 totals 15 residues. V dropped 4 bases and J dropped 5 bases, with 16 bases sitting between them.

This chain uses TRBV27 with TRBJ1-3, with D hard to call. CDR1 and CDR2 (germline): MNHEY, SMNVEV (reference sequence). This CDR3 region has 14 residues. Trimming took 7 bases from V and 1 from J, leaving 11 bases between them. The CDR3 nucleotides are TGTGCCAGCACCCACCCGATTTCTGGAAACACCATATATTTT. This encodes CASTHPISGNTIYF.

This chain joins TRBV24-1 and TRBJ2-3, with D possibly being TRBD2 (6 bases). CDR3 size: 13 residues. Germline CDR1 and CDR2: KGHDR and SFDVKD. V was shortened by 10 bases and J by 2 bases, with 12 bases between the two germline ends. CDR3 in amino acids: CATVGGITDTQYF. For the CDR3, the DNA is TGTGCCACGGTCGGAGGGATCACAGATACGCAGTATTTT.

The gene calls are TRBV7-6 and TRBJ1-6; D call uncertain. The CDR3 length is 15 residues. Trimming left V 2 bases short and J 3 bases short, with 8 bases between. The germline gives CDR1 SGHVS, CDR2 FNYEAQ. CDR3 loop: CASSLQAIYNSPLHF. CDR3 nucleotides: TGTGCCAGCAGCTTACAGGCCATCTATAATTCACCCCTCCACTTT.

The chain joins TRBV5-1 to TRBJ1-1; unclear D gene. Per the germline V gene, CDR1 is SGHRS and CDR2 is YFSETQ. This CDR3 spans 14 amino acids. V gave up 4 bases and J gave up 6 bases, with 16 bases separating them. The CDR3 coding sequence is TGCGCCAGCAGCACATGGGAGGCCCCGGCTGAAGCTTTCTTT. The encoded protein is CASSTWEAPAEAFF.

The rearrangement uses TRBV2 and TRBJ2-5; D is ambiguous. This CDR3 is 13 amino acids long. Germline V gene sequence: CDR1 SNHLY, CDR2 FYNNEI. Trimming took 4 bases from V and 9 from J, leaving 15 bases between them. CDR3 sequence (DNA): TGTGCCAGCAGTGTCGGGCAAATCCGCGCCCAGTACTTC. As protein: CASSVGQIRAQYF.

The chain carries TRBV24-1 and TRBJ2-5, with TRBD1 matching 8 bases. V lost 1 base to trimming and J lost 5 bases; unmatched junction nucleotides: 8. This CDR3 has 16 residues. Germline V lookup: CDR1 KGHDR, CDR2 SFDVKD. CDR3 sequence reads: CATSDFPGTGRETQYF. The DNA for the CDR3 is TGTGCCACCAGTGATTTTCCTGGGACAGGACGGGAGACCCAGTACTTC.